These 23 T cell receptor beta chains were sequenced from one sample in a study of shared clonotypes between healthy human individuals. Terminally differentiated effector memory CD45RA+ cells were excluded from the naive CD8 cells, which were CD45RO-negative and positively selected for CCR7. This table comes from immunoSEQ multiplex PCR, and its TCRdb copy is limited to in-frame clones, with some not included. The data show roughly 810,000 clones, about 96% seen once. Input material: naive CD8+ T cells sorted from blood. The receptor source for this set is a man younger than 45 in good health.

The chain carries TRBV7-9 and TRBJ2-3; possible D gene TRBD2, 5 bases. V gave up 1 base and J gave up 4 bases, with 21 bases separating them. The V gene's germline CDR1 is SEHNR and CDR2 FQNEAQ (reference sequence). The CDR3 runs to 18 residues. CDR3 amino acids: CASSLGGLASGGPDTQYF. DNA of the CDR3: TGTGCCAGCAGCTTAGGGGGTTTAGCGTCAGGAGGCCCAGATACGCAGTATTTT.

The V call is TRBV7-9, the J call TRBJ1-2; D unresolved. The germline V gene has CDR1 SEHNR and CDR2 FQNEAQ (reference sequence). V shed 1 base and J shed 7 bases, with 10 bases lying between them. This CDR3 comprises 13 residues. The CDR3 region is CASSLEQTRGYTF. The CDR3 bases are TGTGCCAGCAGCTTAGAACAGACCCGTGGCTACACCTTC.

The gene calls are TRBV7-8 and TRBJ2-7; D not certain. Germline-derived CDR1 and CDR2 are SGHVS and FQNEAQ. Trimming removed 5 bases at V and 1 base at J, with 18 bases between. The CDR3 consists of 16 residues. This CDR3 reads CASSPRAPDSSYEQYF. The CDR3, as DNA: TGTGCCAGCAGCCCTCGGGCCCCGGATAGTTCCTACGAGCAGTACTTC.

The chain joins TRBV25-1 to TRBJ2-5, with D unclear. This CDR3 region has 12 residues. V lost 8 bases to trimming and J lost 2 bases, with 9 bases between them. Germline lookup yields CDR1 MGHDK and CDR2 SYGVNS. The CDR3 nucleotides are TGTGCCAGCCAAGGGCGGCAAGAGACCCAGTACTTC. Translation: CASQGRQETQYF.

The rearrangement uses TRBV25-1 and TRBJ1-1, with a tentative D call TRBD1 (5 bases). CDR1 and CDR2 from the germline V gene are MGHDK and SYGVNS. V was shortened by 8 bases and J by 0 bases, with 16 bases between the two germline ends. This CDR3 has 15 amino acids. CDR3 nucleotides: TGTGCCAGCCAGCGCCAGGGAGACTTGAACACTGAAGCTTTCTTT. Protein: CASQRQGDLNTEAFF.

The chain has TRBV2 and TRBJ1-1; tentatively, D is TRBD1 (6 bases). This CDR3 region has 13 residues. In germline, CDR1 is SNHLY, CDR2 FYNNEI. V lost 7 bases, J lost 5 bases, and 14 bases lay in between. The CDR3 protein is CASMDQGWTEAFF. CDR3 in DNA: TGTGCCAGCATGGATCAGGGGTGGACTGAAGCTTTCTTT.

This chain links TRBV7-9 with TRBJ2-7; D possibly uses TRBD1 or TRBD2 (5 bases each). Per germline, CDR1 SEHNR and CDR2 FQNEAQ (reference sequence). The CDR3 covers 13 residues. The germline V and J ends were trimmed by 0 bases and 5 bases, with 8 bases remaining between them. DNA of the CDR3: TGTGCCAGCAGCTTAGCAGGGGACCACGAGCAGTACTTC. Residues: CASSLAGDHEQYF.

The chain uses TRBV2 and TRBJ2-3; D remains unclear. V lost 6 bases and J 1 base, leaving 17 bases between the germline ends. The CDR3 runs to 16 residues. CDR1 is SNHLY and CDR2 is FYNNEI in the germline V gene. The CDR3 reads CASSPTSLSGTDTQYF. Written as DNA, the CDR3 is TGTGCCAGCAGCCCCACTTCCCTATCGGGCACAGATACGCAGTATTTT.

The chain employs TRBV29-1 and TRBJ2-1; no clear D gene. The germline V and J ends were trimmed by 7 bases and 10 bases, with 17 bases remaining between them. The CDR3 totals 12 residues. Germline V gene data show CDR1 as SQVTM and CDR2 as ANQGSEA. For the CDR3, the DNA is TGCAGCGCCCAGACGCTGAGTGGGGAGCAGTTCTTC. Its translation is CSAQTLSGEQFF.

DNA of the CDR3: TGTGCCAGCAGCTTAGGGACTAGCGGGCCGATTTACAATGAGCAGTTCTTC. Translation gives CASSLGTSGPIYNEQFF. The chain couples TRBV11-2 to TRBJ2-1; 11 bases fit TRBD2. J was trimmed by 4 bases and V by 1 base; bases with no gene match: 6. From germline, CDR1 is SGHAT and CDR2 FQNNGV. The CDR3 spans 17 residues.

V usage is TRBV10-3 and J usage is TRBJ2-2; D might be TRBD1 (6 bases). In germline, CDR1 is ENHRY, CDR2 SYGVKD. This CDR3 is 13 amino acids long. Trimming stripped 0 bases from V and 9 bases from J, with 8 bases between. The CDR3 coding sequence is TGTGCCATCAGTGAGTCCAGGGGTCGGGAGCTGTTTTTT. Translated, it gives CAISESRGRELFF.

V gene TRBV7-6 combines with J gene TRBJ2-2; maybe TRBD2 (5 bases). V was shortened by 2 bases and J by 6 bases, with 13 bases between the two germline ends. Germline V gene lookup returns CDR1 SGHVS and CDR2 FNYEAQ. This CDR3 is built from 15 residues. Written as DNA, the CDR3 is TGTGCCAGCAGCTTACCAGAGGGAGCGGCCGGGGAGCTGTTTTTT. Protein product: CASSLPEGAAGELFF.

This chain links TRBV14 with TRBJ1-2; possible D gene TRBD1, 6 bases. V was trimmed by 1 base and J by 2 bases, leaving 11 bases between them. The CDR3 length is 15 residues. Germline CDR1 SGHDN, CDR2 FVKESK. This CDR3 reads CASSQVAGENYGYTF. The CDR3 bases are TGTGCCAGCAGCCAAGTGGCAGGGGAGAACTATGGCTACACCTTC.

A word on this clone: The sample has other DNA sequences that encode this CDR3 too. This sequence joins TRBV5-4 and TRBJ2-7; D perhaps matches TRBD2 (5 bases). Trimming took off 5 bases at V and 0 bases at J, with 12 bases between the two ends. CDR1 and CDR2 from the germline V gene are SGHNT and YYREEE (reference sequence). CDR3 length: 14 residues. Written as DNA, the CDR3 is TGTGCCAGCAGTCCGGGGTCTAGCTCCTACGAGCAGTACTTC. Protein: CASSPGSSSYEQYF. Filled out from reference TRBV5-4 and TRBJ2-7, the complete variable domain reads ETGVTQSPTHLIKTRGQQVTLRCSSQSGHNTVSWYQQALGQGPQFIFQYYREEENGRGNFPPRFSGLQFPNYSSELNVNALELDDSALYLCASSPGSSSYEQYFGPGTRLTVT.

The CDR3 sequence: CASSYIGGETEAFF. As DNA, the CDR3 is TGTGCCAGCAGTTACATCGGAGGGGAAACTGAAGCTTTCTTT. The chain recombines TRBV6-5 with TRBJ1-1; D might be TRBD1 (5 bases). Germline loops: CDR1 MNHEY, CDR2 SVGAGI. This CDR3 is 14 amino acids long. The V and J ends lost 2 bases and 5 bases respectively, with 12 bases between them.

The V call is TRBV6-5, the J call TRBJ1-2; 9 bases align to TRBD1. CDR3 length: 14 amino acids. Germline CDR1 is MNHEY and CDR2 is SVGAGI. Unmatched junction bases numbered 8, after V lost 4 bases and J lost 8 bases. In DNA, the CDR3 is TGTGCCAGCAGTTCATCCGGACAGGGGACCGGCTACACCTTC. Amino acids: CASSSSGQGTGYTF.

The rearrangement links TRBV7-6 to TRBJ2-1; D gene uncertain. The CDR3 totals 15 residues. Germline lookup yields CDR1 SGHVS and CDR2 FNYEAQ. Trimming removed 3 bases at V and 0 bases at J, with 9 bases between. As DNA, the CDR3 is TGTGCCAGCAGCTTCCGACTTAGCTCCTACAATGAGCAGTTCTTC. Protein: CASSFRLSSYNEQFF. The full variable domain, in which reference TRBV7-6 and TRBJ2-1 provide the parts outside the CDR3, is GAGVSQSPRYKVTKRGQDVALRCDPISGHVSLYWYRQALGQGPEFLTYFNYEAQQDKSGLPNDRFSAERPEGSISTLTIQRTEQRDSAMYRCASSFRLSSYNEQFFGPGTRLTVL.

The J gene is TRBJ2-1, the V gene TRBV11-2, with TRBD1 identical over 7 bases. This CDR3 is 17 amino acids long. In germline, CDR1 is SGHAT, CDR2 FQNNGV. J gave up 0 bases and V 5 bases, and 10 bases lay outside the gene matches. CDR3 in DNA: TGTGCCAGCAGCGACAGGGCTTTCAATCTCTCCTACAATGAGCAGTTCTTC. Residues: CASSDRAFNLSYNEQFF.

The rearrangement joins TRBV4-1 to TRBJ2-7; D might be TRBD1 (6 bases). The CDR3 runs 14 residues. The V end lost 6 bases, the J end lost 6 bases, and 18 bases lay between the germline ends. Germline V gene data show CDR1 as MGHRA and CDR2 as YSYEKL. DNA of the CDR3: TGCGCCAGCAGGCAAATCGGGCAGGGGAGCGAGCAGTACTTC. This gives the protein CASRQIGQGSEQYF.

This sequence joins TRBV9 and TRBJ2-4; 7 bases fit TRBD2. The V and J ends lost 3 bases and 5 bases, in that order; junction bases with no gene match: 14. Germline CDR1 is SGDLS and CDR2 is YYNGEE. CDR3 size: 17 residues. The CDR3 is CASSGSFATGGENIQYF. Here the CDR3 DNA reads TGTGCCAGCAGCGGTTCTTTTGCGACGGGAGGCGAAAACATTCAGTACTTC.

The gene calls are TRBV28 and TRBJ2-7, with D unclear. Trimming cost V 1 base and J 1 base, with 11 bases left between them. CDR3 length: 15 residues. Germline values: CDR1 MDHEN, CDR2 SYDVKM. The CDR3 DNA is TGTGCCAGCAGTTTATATCCCTTTGGGTCCTACGAGCAGTACTTC. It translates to CASSLYPFGSYEQYF.

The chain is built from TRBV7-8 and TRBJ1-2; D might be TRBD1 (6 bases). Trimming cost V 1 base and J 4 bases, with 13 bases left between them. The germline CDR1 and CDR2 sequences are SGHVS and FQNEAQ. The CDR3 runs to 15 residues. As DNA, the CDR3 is TGTGCCAGCAGCTTAGATGAGCAGGACAGCTATGGCTACACCTTC. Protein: CASSLDEQDSYGYTF.

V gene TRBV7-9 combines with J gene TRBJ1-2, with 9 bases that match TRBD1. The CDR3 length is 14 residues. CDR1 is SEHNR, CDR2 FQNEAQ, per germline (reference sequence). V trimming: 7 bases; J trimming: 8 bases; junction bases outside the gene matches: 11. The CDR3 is CASTRTGDSEGYTF. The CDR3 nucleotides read TGTGCCAGCACCCGGACAGGGGACTCTGAGGGCTACACCTTC.